This entry features one T cell receptor (beta chain) sequence. Its antigen is unknown. The data derive from a study of T cells in localized non-small cell lung cancer. General observations from the study: Uninvolved neighboring lung showed the greatest T cell clonality, exceeding tumor. Tumor samples were not multi-region, leaving intratumor heterogeneity unexcluded. Turning up in adjacent lung were a median around 58 of the top 100 tumor clones.

The assay was immunoSEQ multiplex PCR, and TCRdb's table has in-frame clones only and misses some. The data contain about 40,000 clones, roughly 91% of them singletons. Trimming pared 6 bases from V and 7 bases from J, leaving 13 bases between. The CDR3 runs to 13 residues. The germline gives CDR1 MRHNA, CDR2 SNTAGT. The V gene is TRBV6-4, the J gene TRBJ2-1, with D possibly TRBD2 on 6 matching bases. The TCR sequence derives from a woman aged 40 to 75 with stage II lung adenocarcinoma. The material was PBMCs, obtained before any cancer treatment. The CDR3 sequence is CASSEEGENEQFF. The CDR3 bases are TGTGCCAGCAGCGAGGAGGGCGAGAATGAGCAGTTCTTC.